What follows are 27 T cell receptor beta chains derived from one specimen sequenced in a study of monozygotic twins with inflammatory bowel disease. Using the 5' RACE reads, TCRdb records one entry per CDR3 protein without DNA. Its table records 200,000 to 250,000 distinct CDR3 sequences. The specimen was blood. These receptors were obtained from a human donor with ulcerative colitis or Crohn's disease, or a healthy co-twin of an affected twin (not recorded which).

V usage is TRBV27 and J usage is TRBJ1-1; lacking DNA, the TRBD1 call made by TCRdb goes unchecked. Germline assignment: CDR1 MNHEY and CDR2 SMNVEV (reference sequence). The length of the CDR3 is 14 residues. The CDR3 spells CASSLSGDRTEAFF.

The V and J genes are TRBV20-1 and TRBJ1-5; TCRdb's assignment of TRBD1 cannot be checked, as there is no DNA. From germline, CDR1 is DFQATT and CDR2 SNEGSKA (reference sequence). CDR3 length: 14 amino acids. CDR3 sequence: CSARLGQLNQPQHF.

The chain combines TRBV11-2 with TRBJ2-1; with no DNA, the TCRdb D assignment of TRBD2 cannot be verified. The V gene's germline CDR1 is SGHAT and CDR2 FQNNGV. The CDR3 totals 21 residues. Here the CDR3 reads CASSLVSLAGVLPSPYNEQFF.

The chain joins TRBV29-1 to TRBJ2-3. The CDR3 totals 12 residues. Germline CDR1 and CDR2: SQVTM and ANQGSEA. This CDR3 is CSDATNTDTQYF.

The CDR3 region is CASSPTGPGETQYF. The V call is TRBV7-3, the J call TRBJ2-5; the TCRdb D gene call, TRBD1, has no DNA to confirm it. Germline CDR1 is SGHTA and CDR2 is FQGTGA. This CDR3 contains 14 residues.

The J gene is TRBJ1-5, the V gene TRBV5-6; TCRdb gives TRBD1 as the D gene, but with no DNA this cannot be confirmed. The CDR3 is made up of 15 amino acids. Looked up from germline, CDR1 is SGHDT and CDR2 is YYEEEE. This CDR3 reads CASTSGLGGVTPQHF.

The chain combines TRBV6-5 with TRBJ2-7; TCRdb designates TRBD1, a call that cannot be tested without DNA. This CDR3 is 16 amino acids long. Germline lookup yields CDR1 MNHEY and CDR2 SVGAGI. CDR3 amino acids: CASSYWGGTGTYEQYF.

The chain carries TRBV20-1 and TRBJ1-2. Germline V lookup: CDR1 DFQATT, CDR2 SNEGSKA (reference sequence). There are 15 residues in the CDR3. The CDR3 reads CSASERSRLYYGYTF.

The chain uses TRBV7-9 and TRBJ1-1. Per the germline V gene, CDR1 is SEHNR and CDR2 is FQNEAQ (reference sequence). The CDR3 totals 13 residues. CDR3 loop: CASSLDPDREAFF.

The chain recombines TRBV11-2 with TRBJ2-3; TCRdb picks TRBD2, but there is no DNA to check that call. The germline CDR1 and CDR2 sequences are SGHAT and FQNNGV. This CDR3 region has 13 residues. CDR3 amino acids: CASSSERIDTQYF. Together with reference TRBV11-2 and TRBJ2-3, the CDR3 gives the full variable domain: EAGVAQSPRYKIIEKRQSVAFWCNPISGHATLYWYQQILGQGPKLLIQFQNNGVVDDSQLPKDRFSAERLKGVDSTLKIQPAKLEDSAVYLCASSSERIDTQYFGPGTRLTVL.

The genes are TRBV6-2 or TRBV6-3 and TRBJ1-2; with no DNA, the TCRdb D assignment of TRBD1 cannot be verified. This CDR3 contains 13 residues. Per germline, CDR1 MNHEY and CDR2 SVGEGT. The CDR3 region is CAISQGTTNGYTF.

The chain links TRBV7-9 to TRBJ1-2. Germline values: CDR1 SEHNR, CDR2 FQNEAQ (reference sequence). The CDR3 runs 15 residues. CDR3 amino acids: CASRAGGRADYGYTF.

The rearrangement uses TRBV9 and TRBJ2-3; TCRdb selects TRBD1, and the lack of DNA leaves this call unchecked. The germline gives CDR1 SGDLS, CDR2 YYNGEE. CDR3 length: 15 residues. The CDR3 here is CASSENWGGTDTQYF.

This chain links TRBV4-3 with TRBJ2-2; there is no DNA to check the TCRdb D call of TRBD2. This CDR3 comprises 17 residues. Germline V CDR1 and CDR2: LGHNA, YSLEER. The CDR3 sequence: CASSHGRLAGVTGELFF.

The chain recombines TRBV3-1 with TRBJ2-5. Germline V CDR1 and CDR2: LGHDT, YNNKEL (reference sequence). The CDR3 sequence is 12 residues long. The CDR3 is CASSQDPATQYF.

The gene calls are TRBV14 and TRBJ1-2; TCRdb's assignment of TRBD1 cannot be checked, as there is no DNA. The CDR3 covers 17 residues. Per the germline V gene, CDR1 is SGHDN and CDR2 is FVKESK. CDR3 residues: CASSQGVGWGASYGYTF. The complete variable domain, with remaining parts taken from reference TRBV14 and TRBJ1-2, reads EAGVTQFPSHSVIEKGQTVTLRCDPISGHDNLYWYRRVMGKEIKFLLHFVKESKQDESGMPNNRFLAERTGGTYSTLKVQPAELEDSGVYFCASSQGVGWGASYGYTFGSGTRLTVV.

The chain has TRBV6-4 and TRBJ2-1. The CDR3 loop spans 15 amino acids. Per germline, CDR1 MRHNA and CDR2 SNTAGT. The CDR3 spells CASSSDPSSYNEQFF.

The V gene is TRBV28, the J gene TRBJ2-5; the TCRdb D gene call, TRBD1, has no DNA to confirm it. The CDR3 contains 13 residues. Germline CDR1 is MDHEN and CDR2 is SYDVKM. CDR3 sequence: CASSATAQETQYF.

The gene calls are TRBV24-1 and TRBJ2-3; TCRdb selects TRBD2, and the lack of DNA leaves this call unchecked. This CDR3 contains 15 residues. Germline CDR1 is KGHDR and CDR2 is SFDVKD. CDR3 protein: CATSDGLPPSDTQYF.

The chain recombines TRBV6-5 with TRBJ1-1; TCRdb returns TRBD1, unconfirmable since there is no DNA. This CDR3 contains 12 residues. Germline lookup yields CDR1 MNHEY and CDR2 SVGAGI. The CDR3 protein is CASEGANTEAFF.

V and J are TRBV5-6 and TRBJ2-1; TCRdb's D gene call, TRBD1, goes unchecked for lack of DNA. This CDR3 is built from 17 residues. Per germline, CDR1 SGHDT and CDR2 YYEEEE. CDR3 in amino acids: CASSRNPSTGLGNEQFF.

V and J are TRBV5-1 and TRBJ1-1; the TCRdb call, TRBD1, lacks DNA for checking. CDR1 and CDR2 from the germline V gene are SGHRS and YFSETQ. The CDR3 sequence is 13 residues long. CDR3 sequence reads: CASSSWTGETAFF.

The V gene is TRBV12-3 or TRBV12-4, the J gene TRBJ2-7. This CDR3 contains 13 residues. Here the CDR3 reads CASSLAVNYEQYF.

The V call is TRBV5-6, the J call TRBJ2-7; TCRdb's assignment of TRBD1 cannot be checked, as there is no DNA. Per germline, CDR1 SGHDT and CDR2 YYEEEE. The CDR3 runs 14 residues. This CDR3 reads CASSASPLSYEQYF.

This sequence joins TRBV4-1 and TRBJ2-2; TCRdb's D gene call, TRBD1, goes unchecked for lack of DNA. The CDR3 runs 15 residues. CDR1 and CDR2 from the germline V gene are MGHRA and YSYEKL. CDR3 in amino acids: CASSRGQGITGELFF.

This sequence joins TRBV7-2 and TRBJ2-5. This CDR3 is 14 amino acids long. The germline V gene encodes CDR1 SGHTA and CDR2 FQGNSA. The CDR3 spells CASSLGPAQETQYF.

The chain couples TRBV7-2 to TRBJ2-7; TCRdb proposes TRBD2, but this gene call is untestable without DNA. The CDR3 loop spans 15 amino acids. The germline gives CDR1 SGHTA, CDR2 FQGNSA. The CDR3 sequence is CASSLGSGNSYEQYF. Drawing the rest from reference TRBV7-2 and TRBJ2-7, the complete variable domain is GAGVSQSPSNKVTEKGKDVELRCDPISGHTALYWYRQSLGQGLEFLIYFQGNSAPDKSGLPSDRFSAERTGGSVSTLTIQRTQQEDSAVYLCASSLGSGNSYEQYFGPGTRLTVT.